This T cell receptor beta chain is drawn from a study of blood T cell repertoires in COVID-19. On the study more broadly: Samples taken during acute and convalescent COVID-19 were collected in the United States, Italy and Spain.

Followed longitudinally, the Seattle patients had been enrolled during active infection. Trimming took off 3 bases at V and 2 bases at J, with 8 bases between the two ends. CDR3 length: 13 amino acids. In the study's own analysis: The assay estimated nucleated cells by amplifying reference gene primers. Produced via immunoSEQ multiplex PCR; TCRdb's table is partial and in-frame only. V and J calls and clone size are those listed in that table; D and trimming were worked out from the DNA. The table includes approximately 350,000 clones, about 87% detected once. V usage is TRBV12-3 or TRBV12-4 and J usage is TRBJ2-7; possibly TRBD1 for D (5 bases). Material: peripheral blood. The sequence was obtained from a woman in her forties or fifties with COVID-19, enrolled during active disease. The CDR3: CASSFQGPYEQYF. The CDR3 DNA sequence: TGTGCCAGCAGTTTCCAGGGCCCCTACGAGCAGTACTTC.